The T cell receptor (beta chain) described here comes from a study of shared clonotypes between healthy human individuals. TCRdb's copy holds only in-frame clones and misses some; the assay was immunoSEQ multiplex PCR. The table lists 2 million to 2.5 million clones, 93% of them singletons. The sample taken for sequencing was naive CD4+ T cells from PBMCs. The subset was: CD45RA+ positively selected. The receptor was isolated from a man younger than 35 in good health. Some clones in this sample may be carry-over from other donors' samples.

The CDR3 sequence: CASLRTRGYTF. CDR3 sequence (DNA): TGTGCCAGCTTACGGACACGGGGCTACACCTTC. This sequence joins TRBV7-2 and TRBJ1-2, with D possibly matching TRBD1 (5 bases). The germline gives CDR1 SGHTA, CDR2 FQGNSA. With 8 bases removed from V and 8 bases from J, the gap between germline ends came to 12 bases. The CDR3 runs to 11 residues.